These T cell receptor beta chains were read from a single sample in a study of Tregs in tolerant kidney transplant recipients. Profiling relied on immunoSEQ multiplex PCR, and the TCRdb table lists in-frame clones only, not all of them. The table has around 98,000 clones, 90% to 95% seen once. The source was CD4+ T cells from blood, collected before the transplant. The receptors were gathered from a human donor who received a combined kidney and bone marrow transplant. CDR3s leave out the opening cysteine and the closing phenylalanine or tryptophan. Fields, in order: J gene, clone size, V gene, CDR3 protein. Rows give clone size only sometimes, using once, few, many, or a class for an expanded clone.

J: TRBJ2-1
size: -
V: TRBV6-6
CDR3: ASRRGQDYNEQF

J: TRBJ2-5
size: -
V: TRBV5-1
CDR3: ASSHGTGEETQY

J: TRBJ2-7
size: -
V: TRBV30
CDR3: AWSVPGLAGAYEQY

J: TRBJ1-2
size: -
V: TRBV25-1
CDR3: ASSELSGSSTNYGYT

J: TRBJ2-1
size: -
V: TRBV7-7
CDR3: ASSRGAEQF

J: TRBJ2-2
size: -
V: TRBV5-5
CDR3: ASSLSATGELF

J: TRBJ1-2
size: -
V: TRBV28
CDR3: ASSSPDRHYGYT

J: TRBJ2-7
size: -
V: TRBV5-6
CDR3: ASSQGQRLWDEQY

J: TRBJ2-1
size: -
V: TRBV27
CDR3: ASSLFAGARGPYNEQF

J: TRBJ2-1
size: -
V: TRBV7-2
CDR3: ASSPNRVVEQF

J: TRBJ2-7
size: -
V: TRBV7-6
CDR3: ASSPGLADGISSYEQY

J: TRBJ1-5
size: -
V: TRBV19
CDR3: ASSTTGGSNQPQH

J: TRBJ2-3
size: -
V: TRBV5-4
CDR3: ASSTGLAGTDTQY

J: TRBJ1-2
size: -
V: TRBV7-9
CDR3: ASSIDRGLAYGYT

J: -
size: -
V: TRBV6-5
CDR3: ASRFRDRVPYEQY

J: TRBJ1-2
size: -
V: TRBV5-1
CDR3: ASRRQGLYGYT

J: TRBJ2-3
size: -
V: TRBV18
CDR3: ASSLAASTDTQY

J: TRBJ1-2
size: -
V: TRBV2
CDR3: ASAGDNGYT

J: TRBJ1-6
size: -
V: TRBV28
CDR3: ASRSGGLVVGSPLH

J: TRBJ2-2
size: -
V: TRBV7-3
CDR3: ASSLTSTGLTETGELF

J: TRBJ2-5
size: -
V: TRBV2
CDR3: ASSDKVLAIQETQY

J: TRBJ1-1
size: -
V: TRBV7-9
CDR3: ASSHRGIMNTEVF

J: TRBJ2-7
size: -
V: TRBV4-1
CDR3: ASSQGGGQGLNEQY

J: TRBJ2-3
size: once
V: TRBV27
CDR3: ASSPKSGGNTDTQY

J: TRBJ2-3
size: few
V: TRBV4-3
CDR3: ASSQNRGDTQY

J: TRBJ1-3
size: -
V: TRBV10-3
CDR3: AISEEFGNTIY

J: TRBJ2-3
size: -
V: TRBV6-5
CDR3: ASSYLFTDTQY

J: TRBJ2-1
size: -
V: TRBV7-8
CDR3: ASSSPLAGGRHEQF

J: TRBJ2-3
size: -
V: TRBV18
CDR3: ASSPNLESYLTDTQY

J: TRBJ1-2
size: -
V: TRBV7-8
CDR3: ASSLGRNYGYT

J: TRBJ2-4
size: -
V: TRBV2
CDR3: ASISRTGTLKNIQY

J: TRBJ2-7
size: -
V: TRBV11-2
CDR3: ASSLVLEQY

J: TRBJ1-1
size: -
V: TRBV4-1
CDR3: ASSPRDSPVNTEAF

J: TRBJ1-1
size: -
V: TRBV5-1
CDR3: ASSWTGTEAF

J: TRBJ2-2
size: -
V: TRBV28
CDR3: ASTMGQGAGGELF

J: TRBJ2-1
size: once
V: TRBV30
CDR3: AWSDNLAGYNEQF

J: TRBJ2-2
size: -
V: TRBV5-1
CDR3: ASTRTDPTGELF

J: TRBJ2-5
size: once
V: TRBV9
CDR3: ASSVVPLELCETQY

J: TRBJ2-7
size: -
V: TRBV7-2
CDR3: ASSLGGGTYEQY

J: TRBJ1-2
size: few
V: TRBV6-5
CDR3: ASRNRGRDGYT

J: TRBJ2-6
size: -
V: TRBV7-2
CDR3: ASSLDSGRAGVLT

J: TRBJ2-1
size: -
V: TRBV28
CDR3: ASKGGLAGWNEQF

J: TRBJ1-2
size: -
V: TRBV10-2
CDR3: ASIGRGGYGYT

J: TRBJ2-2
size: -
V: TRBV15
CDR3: ATSRDLVVARTGELF

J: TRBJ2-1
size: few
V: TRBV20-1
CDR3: SARTINEQF

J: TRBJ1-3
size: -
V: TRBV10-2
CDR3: ASRLRDRGGNTIY

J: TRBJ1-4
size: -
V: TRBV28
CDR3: ASRPGGASEKLF

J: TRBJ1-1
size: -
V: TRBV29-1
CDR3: SVEHREAF

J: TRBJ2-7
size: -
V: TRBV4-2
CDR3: ASSQLGKRDEQY

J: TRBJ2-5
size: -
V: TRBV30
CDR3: AWSEGAETQY

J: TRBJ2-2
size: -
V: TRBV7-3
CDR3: ASSLIPSDTGELF

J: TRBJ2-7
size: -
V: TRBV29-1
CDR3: SVAPGTTHEQY

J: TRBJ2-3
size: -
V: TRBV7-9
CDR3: ASSRSGGASDTQY

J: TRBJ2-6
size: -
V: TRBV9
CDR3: ASSQKTGTGANVLT